The rows below give T cell receptor beta chains drawn from one sample of a study of blood T cell repertoires in COVID-19. This table comes from immunoSEQ multiplex PCR, and its TCRdb copy is limited to in-frame clones, with some not included. The data show about 180,000 clones, with 70% to 90% seen just once and 2.5% to 3.5% held by the top ten. Sequencing input: peripheral blood. These receptors all come from a man aged 60-69 years with acute or convalescent COVID-19. Each CDR3 is given without its conserved first and last residue.

CDR3 protein,V gene,CDR3 length,J gene
ASSYRGINSPLH,TRBV6-6,12,TRBJ1-6
SVGTSGQETQY,TRBV29-1,11,TRBJ2-5
ASSRLAGVLDTQY,TRBV6-6,13,TRBJ2-3
ASSSPAGLSYNEQF,TRBV5-6,14,TRBJ2-1
ASSSHGEYTYNEQF,TRBV28,14,TRBJ2-1
ASSLWGAQSPGELF,TRBV7-3,14,TRBJ2-2
ASSTYRWNTEAF,TRBV7-2,12,TRBJ1-1
ASRGREGNNEQF,TRBV28,12,TRBJ2-1
ASRVGQGSEQF,TRBV5-1,11,TRBJ2-1
ASINQGGEAF,TRBV6-5,10,TRBJ1-1
ASSSRPTGILLELF,TRBV5-6,14,TRBJ2-2
ASSVPSGRAYNEQF,TRBV6-1,14,TRBJ2-1
ASSLGTSGSETQY,TRBV5-1,13,TRBJ2-5
ASSIIQGVNQPQH,TRBV19,13,TRBJ1-5
ASRSTGDYGYT,TRBV28,11,TRBJ1-2
ASSPRLGQGAAF,TRBV7-2,12,TRBJ1-1
ATTLPGDRPPGLAGVEQY,TRBV24-1,18,TRBJ2-7
ASSLPGESSGNTIY,TRBV28,14,TRBJ1-3
ASSPFLGQGDSGEQY,TRBV27,15,TRBJ2-7
ASSLTKGLAVAYNEQF,TRBV7-8,16,TRBJ2-1
ASSLSLAEGCTGELF,TRBV28,15,TRBJ2-2
AISEPSGSGSDTQY,TRBV10-3,14,TRBJ2-3
ASSLTQGEYSPLH,TRBV5-1,13,TRBJ1-6
ASSRGERNQPQH,TRBV19,12,TRBJ1-5
ASSYRASGTNEQF,TRBV6-5,13,TRBJ2-1
ASSPDRGRGYT,TRBV12-3/TRBV12-4,11,TRBJ1-2
ASSSASGRVAGELF,TRBV5-4,14,TRBJ2-2
ASSPARGPSYSNQPQH,TRBV28,16,TRBJ1-5
ASSLGQGMGEQF,TRBV5-4,12,TRBJ2-1
ASSPSLTGELF,TRBV3-1/TRBV3-2,11,TRBJ2-2
ASRQRAGERNSPLH,TRBV5-1,14,TRBJ1-6
ASSLTDNQPQH,TRBV12-3/TRBV12-4,11,TRBJ1-5
ASSYEDSTDTQY,TRBV7-2,12,TRBJ2-3
ASSLGGWTDGYT,TRBV5-1,12,TRBJ1-2
ASSPAAGRDGYT,TRBV14,12,TRBJ1-2
AISQLAGEQY,TRBV10-3,10,TRBJ2-7
ASRQLAPKSSYEQY,TRBV11-2,14,TRBJ2-7
ASSQDRASNQPQH,TRBV28,13,TRBJ1-5
ASSLWQGYQETQY,TRBV27,13,TRBJ2-5
ASSPLAPDTQY,TRBV12-3/TRBV12-4,11,TRBJ2-3
ASSPSRDRGPDQPQH,TRBV19,15,TRBJ1-5
ATSDSPGRASIDEQF,TRBV24-1,15,TRBJ2-1
ASSELAGAPQQY,TRBV6-1,12,TRBJ2-7
ASSPNGQQETQY,TRBV18,12,TRBJ2-5
ASSLGTGRTDTQY,TRBV28,13,TRBJ2-3
ASSLGGRVDEQF,TRBV7-7,12,TRBJ2-1
ASSQGRREGGTDTQY,TRBV4-2,15,TRBJ2-3